This T cell receptor beta chain stems from a study of T cells in Graves' hyperthyroidism and ophthalmopathy. General observations from the study: From stable hyperthyroidism, ophthalmopathy was set apart by a 13 V-J model.

Graves' hyperthyroidism is called stable when ophthalmopathy does not progress within 18 months. Disease duration under 2 months; hyperthyroidism patients were aged 18 to 65. Criteria for exclusion of patients were uncontrolled infection, other autoimmune disease, pregnancy or lactation. A remark on this clonotype: Its antigen is unidentified.

The investigators amplified TCR beta CDR3 regions from RNA transcripts. In the first-round RT-PCR of the TCR CDR3, the HTBI primer set was used. A single record per CDR3 protein comes from TCRdb applying MiXCR to the multiplex PCR reads. The data contain some 270,000 distinct CDR3 sequences, about an eighth of them seen just once; the ten biggest clones take up approximately 7.9%. The germline V gene encodes CDR1 SGHKS and CDR2 YYEKEE (reference sequence). CDR3 length equals 15 residues. V was clipped by 7 bases and J by 5 bases, with 22 bases between them. The sample comprised blood. This clonotype was obtained from a woman aged 40 to 50 with Graves' hyperthyroidism. The chain has TRBV5-5 and TRBJ2-7, with D perhaps being TRBD1 or TRBD2 (5 bases each). DNA of the CDR3: TGTGCCAGCCGCACCGCCGGGACCACCCCTCACGAGCAGTACTTC. Residues: CASRTAGTTPHEQYF.